A single sample is the source of the 5 T cell receptor beta chains below, sequenced in a study of cytomegalovirus exposure and HLA in healthy donors. 60 Vbeta and 13 Jbeta primers were used in PCR. The table came from immunoSEQ multiplex PCR; TCRdb's copy has only in-frame clones and leaves some out. The sample lists more than 85,000 clones, roughly 15% occurring once. Sequenced input: PBMCs. The receptor set was obtained from a female donor in good health and CMV-seronegative.

This clone was seen more than once but under ten times. The V gene is TRBV5-1, the J gene TRBJ2-7; the D gene is possibly TRBD1 (5 bases). The CDR3 length is 16 residues. Trimming took off 0 bases at V and 2 bases at J, with 15 bases between the two ends. Germline CDR1 reads SGHRS; CDR2 reads YFSETQ. CDR3 protein: CASSLDKGLMTYEQYF. CDR3 DNA: TGCGCCAGCAGCTTGGATAAGGGGCTAATGACCTACGAGCAGTACTTC.

This clone was detected only a few times. The V gene is TRBV7-9, the J gene TRBJ1-6, with D uncertain. The ends were cut back, 3 bases at V and 10 bases at J, with 10 bases in the middle. The CDR3 loop spans 13 amino acids. CDR1 SEHNR and CDR2 FQNEAQ come from the germline V gene (reference sequence). CDR3 nucleotides: TGTGCCAGCAGCTTCATTGAGGAATCACCCCTCCACTTT. Protein product: CASSFIEESPLHF.

This rearrangement joins TRBV16 to TRBJ1-5; TRBD1 is a possible D gene (5 bases). This CDR3 region has 15 residues. Germline CDR1 KGHSY, CDR2 FQNENV. V lost 4 bases to trimming and J lost 6 bases, with 16 bases between them. For the CDR3, the DNA is TGTGCCAGCAGCCCAAATCGGGGGAGGGGTCAGCCCCAGCATTTT. It is translated as CASSPNRGRGQPQHF.

This clone was picked up a small number of times. The genes are TRBV6-5 and TRBJ2-7, with D perhaps matching TRBD2 (6 bases). The CDR3 runs to 14 residues. With 2 bases removed from V and 3 bases from J, the gap between germline ends came to 11 bases. Germline assignment: CDR1 MNHEY and CDR2 SVGAGI. For the CDR3, the DNA is TGTGCCAGCAGTTACAGGGACTCCGACTACGAGCAGTACTTC. It codes for CASSYRDSDYEQYF.

The chain couples TRBV7-6 to TRBJ2-1; 10 bases match TRBD2. This CDR3 comprises 16 residues. After removal of 5 bases from V and 6 bases from J, the junction contained 10 bases not matched to a gene. The germline V gene encodes CDR1 SGHVS and CDR2 FNYEAQ. CDR3 nucleotides: TGTGCCAGCAGCGACACCCGGACTAGCGGTAGCAATGAGCAGTTCTTC. Protein product: CASSDTRTSGSNEQFF.